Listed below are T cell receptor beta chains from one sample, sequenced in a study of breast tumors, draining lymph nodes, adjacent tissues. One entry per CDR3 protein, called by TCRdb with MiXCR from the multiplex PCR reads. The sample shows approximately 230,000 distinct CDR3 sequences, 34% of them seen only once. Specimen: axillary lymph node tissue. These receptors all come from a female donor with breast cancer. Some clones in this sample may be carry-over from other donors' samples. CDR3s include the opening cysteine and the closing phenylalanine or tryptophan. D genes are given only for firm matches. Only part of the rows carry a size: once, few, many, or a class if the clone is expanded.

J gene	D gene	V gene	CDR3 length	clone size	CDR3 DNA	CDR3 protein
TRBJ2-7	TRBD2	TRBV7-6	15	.	TGTGCCAGCTCAGCTTCGACTAGCGGGAGATCCGAGCAGTACTTC	CASSASTSGRSEQYF
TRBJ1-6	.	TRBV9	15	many	TGTGCCAGCAGCGTAGTCGGGGGTGGGAGGTCACCCCTCCACTTT	CASSVVGGGRSPLHF
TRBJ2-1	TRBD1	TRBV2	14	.	TGTGCCAGCAGACCGGGACAGTATTACAATGAGCAGTTCTTC	CASRPGQYYNEQFF
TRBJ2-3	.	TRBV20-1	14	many	TGCAGTGCTAGTCCACTAGCCAACACAGATACGCAGTATTTT	CSASPLANTDTQYF
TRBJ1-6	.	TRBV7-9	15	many	TGTGCCAGCAGCTTATTGTCCGGGACTTCTTCACCCCTCCACTTT	CASSLLSGTSSPLHF
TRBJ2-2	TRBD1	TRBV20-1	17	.	TGCAGTGCTAGAGTGCCGGGACAGGGGGGCGCTGACGGGGAGCTGTTTTTT	CSARVPGQGGADGELFF
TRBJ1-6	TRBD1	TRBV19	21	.	TGTGCCAGTAGTATAGATTCTCGCCGCCATCAAACAGGGGGAGGTAATTCACCCCTCCACTTT	CASSIDSRRHQTGGGNSPLHF
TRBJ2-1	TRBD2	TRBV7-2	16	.	TGTGCTAGAGTCCCCAGGACTAGCGGGAGTGGGAATGAGCAGTTCTTC	CARVPRTSGSGNEQFF
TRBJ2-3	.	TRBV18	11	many	TGTGCCAGCTCACAGGGAGATACGCAGTATTTT	CASSQGDTQYF
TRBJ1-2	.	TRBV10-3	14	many	TGTGCCATCAGTGAGGCGGGCGGGTATGGTGGCTACACCTTC	CAISEAGGYGGYTF
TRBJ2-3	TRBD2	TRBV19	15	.	TGTGCCAGTAGTTGGCTAGCGGGATCGGTTGATACGCAGTATTTT	CASSWLAGSVDTQYF
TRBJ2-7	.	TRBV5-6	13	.	TGTGCCAGCGGGAGTATTTGGGCGGACGAGCAGTACTTC	CASGSIWADEQYF
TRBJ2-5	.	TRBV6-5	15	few	TGTGCCGCGGGGCCAGCGGGTGGGTATGCAGAGACCCAGTACTTC	CAAGPAGGYAETQYF